This TCR beta chain was documented in a study of technical replicates of blood from a few donors. V was clipped by 2 bases and J by 6 bases, with 11 bases between them. Germline loops: CDR1 SGHAT, CDR2 FQNNGV. This CDR3 is built from 14 residues. TCRdb keeps only in-frame clones here, not all; method: immunoSEQ multiplex PCR. The sample carries about 80,000 clones, around 90% recorded once. The chain carries TRBV11-2 and TRBJ2-1; no clear D. Material: T cells isolated from PBMCs. The source is a human donor in good health. For the CDR3, the DNA is TGTGCCAGCAGCTTATATGCCCCCGGCAATGAGCAGTTCTTC. This gives the protein CASSLYAPGNEQFF.